This T cell receptor (beta chain) was profiled in a study of siplizumab effects on memory and regulatory T cells. Findings and caveats of the study: Confirmation that proliferating Tregs from siplizumab cultures had suppressive function was not obtained. Roughly 80-97% of proliferating clones (CD4+ or CD8+) could not be assigned a naive or memory phenotype.

In its sample, this clone was seen once. Its antigen is currently unknown. Germline lookup yields CDR1 SGHNT and CDR2 YENEEA. The CDR3 totals 13 residues. Deletions cut 3 bases from V and 4 bases from J, with 10 bases between. The assay was immunoSEQ multiplex PCR, and TCRdb's table has in-frame clones only and misses some. The repertoire holds about 50,000 clones, with over 90% as singletons. The clonotype was recovered from a human donor in good health. The chain links TRBV11-3 to TRBJ2-7; D not resolved. The source material was CD8+ T cells sorted from blood. Written as DNA, the CDR3 is TGTGCCAGCAGCTTGCCCGGGTCGTACGAGCAGTACTTC. Translation gives CASSLPGSYEQYF. The variable domain in full, with the rest retrieved from reference TRBV11-3 and TRBJ2-7, is EAGVVQSPRYKIIEKKQPVAFWCNPISGHNTLYWYLQNLGQGPELLIRYENEEAVDDSQLPKDRFSAERLKGVDSTLKIQPAELGDSAVYLCASSLPGSYEQYFGPGTRLTVT.